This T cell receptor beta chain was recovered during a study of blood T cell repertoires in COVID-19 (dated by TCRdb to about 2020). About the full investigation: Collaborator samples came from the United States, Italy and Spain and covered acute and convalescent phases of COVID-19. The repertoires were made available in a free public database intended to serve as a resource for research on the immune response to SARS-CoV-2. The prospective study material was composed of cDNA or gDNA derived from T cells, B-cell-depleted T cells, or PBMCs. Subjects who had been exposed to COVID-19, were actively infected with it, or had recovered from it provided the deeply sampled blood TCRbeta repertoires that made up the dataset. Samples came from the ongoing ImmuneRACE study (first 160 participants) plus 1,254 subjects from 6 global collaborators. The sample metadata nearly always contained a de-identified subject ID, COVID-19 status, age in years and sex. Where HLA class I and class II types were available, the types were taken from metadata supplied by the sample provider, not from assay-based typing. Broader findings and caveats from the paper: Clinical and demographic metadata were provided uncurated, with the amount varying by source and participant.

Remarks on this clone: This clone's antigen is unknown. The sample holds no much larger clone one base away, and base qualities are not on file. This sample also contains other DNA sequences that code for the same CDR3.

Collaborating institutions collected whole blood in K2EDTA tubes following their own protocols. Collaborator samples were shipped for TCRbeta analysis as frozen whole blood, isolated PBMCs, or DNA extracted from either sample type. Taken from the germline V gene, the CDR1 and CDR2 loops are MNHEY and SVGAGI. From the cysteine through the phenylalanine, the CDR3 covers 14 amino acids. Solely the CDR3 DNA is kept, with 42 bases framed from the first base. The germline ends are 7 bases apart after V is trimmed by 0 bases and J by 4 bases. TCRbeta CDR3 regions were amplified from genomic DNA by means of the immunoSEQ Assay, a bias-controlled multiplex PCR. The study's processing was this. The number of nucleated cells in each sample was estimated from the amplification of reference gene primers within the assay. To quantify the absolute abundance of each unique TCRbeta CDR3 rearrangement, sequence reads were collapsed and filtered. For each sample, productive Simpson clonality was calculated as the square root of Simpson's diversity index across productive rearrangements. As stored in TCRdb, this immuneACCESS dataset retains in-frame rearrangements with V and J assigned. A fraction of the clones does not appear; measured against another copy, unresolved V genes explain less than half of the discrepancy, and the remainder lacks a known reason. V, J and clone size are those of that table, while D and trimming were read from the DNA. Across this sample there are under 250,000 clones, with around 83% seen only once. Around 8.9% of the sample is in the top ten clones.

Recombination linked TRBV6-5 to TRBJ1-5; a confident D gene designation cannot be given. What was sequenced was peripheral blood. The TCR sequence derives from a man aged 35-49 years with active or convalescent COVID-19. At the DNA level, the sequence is TGTGCCAGCAGTTACTCGGAGGATAATCAGCCCCAGCATTTT. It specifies CASSYSEDNQPQHF.